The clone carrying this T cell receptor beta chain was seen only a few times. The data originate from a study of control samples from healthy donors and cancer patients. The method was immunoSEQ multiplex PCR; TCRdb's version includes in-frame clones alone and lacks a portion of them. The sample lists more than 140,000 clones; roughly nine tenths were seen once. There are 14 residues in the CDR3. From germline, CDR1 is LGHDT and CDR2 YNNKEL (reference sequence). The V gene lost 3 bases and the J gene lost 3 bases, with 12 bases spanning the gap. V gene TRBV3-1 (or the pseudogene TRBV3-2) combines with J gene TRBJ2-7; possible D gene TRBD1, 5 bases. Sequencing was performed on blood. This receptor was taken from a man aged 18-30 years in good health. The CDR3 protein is CASSQGLGVYEQYF. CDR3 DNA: TGTGCCAGCAGCCAGGGGCTCGGAGTCTACGAGCAGTACTTC.